This T cell receptor (beta chain) was found in a study of human T cells and chemical hapten exposure. A single record per CDR3 protein comes from TCRdb applying MiXCR to the 5' RACE reads. The sample carries under 150,000 distinct CDR3 sequences, approximately 19% recorded once. V was trimmed by 2 bases and J by 0 bases, leaving 8 bases between them. This CDR3 is 15 amino acids long. CDR1 and CDR2 from the germline V gene are MGHRA and YSYEKL. The authors extracted total RNA from unfractionated whole blood. This sequence joins TRBV4-1 and TRBJ2-4; D gene unclear. This TCR was sampled from a human donor in good health. The CDR3 DNA reads TGCGCCAGCAGCCAACCTAGACTAGCCAAAAACATTCAGTACTTC. Translated: CASSQPRLAKNIQYF.